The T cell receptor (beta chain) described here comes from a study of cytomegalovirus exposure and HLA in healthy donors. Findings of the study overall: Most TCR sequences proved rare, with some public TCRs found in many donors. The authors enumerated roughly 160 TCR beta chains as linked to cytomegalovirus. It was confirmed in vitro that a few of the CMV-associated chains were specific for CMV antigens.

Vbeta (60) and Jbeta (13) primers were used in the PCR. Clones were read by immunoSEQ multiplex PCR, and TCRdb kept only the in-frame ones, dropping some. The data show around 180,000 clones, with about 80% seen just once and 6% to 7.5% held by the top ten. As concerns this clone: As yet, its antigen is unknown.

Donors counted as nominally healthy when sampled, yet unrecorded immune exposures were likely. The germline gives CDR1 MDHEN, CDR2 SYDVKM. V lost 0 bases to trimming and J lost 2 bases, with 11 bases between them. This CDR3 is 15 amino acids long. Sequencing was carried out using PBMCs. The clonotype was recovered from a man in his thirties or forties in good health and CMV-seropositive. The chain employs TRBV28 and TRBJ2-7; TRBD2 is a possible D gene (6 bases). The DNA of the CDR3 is TGTGCCAGCAGTTTATGGGCGGGACCAACCTACGAGCAGTACTTC. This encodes CASSLWAGPTYEQYF.